A single sample is the source of the 23 T cell receptor beta chains below, sequenced in a study of T cell changes during pregnancy in multiple sclerosis. Libraries were prepared by immunoSEQ multiplex PCR; TCRdb keeps only in-frame clonotypes and omits some of them. The sample lists tens of thousands of clones; around 92% were seen once. The material was peripheral blood, obtained in the first trimester of pregnancy. Receptors originate from a female donor with multiple sclerosis, enrolled in a pregnancy study.

The gene calls are TRBV19 and TRBJ1-2; possible D gene TRBD1, 6 bases. Trimming took off 5 bases at V and 4 bases at J, with 14 bases between the two ends. This CDR3 spans 14 amino acids. In germline, CDR1 is LNHDA, CDR2 SQIVND (reference sequence). The chain's CDR3 is CASSATGGAYGYTF. DNA of the CDR3: TGTGCCAGTAGTGCGACAGGTGGGGCCTATGGCTACACCTTC. Based on the CDR3 plus reference TRBV19 and TRBJ1-2, the full variable domain is DGGITQSPKYLFRKEGQNVTLSCEQNLNHDAMYWYRQDPGQGLRLIYYSQIVNDFQKGDIAEGYSVSREKKESFPLTVTSAQKNPTAFYLCASSATGGAYGYTFGSGTRLTVV.

The chain carries TRBV6-1 and TRBJ1-2, with D tentatively TRBD1 (5 bases). This CDR3 region has 15 residues. Deletions cut 7 bases from V and 8 bases from J, with 23 bases between. The germline V gene has CDR1 MNHNS and CDR2 SASEGT. CDR3 nucleotide sequence: TGTGCCAGCATCTCTGTTCAATGGGGCGCGGGGGGCTACACCTTC. This gives the protein CASISVQWGAGGYTF.

V usage is TRBV6-4 and J usage is TRBJ1-6, with a possible D match to TRBD1 (6 bases). The CDR3 has 16 residues. The germline V gene encodes CDR1 MRHNA and CDR2 SNTAGT. With 4 bases removed from V and 8 bases from J, the gap between germline ends came to 18 bases. This CDR3 is CASSGKDSLSDSPLHF. Written as DNA, the CDR3 is TGTGCCAGCAGTGGGAAGGACAGCCTTTCCGATTCACCCCTCCACTTT.

The V call is TRBV19, the J call TRBJ2-1, with 8 bases fitting TRBD1. The CDR3 consists of 13 residues. The germline gives CDR1 LNHDA, CDR2 SQIVND (reference sequence). CDR3 nucleotides: TGTGCAGCCGGGACAGGTCTGACGGCTGAGCAGTTCTTC. This encodes CAAGTGLTAEQFF.

The genes are TRBV6-6 and TRBJ1-2; 11 bases are a match to TRBD1. V gave up 5 bases and J gave up 4 bases; unmatched junction bases: 3. CDR3 length: 14 amino acids. The germline V gene has CDR1 MNHNY and CDR2 SVGAGI (reference sequence). The CDR3 spells CASSGTGGSYGYTF. CDR3 sequence (DNA): TGTGCCAGCAGTGGGACAGGGGGGTCCTATGGCTACACCTTC.

This clone appeared a few times. This rearrangement joins TRBV7-2 to TRBJ1-5; D call uncertain. Germline V gene sequence: CDR1 SGHTA, CDR2 FQGNSA. The CDR3 extends over 16 amino acids. Deletions cut 3 bases from V and 0 bases from J, with 12 bases between. The CDR3 sequence is CASSFGNTYSNQPQHF. The CDR3 region has the DNA TGTGCCAGCAGCTTCGGGAATACTTATAGCAATCAGCCCCAGCATTTT.

This chain links TRBV10-3 with TRBJ1-5; 7 bases match TRBD1. This CDR3 contains 15 residues. The J segment lost 7 bases and the V segment lost 4 bases, leaving 10 bases of the junction unmatched. Germline V lookup: CDR1 ENHRY, CDR2 SYGVKD. The CDR3 DNA is TGTGCCATCAGTGGGGGGGACAGATGGGACCAGCCCCAGCATTTT. Protein: CAISGGDRWDQPQHF.

This sequence joins TRBV4-3 and TRBJ2-3, with TRBD1 matching over 9 bases. The CDR3 covers 14 residues. Per germline, CDR1 LGHNA and CDR2 YSLEER. The ends lost 6 bases at V and 6 bases at J; junction bases unmatched: 7. This chain's CDR3 is CASRQGAGYDTQYF. CDR3 coding DNA: TGCGCCAGCAGACAGGGGGCTGGGTACGATACGCAGTATTTT.

V and J are TRBV19 and TRBJ2-2; no clear D. This CDR3 is built from 12 residues. In germline, CDR1 is LNHDA, CDR2 SQIVND (reference sequence). Trimming shortened V by 1 base and J by 7 bases, and 4 bases separated the two germline ends. The DNA for the CDR3 is TGTGCCAGTAGTATAGCCAGCGGGGAGCTGTTTTTT. Translated, it gives CASSIASGELFF.

V and J are TRBV29-1 and TRBJ2-6; TRBD2 might be the D (5 bases). This CDR3 region has 14 residues. Germline V CDR1 and CDR2: SQVTM, ANQGSEA. V was clipped by 4 bases and J by 0 bases, with 7 bases between them. Here the CDR3 reads CSVGEISGANVLTF. In DNA, the CDR3 is TGCAGCGTTGGGGAGATCTCTGGGGCCAACGTCCTGACTTTC.

The chain carries TRBV19 and TRBJ2-7, with D possibly matching TRBD2 (5 bases). CDR3 length equals 14 residues. In germline, CDR1 is LNHDA, CDR2 SQIVND (reference sequence). Trimming pared 8 bases from V and 0 bases from J, leaving 14 bases between. In nucleotides, the CDR3 is TGTGCCAGTGGTTCCGGGATCAACTCCTACGAGCAGTACTTC. Its protein product is CASGSGINSYEQYF. The whole variable domain, remainder taken from reference TRBV19 and TRBJ2-7, is DGGITQSPKYLFRKEGQNVTLSCEQNLNHDAMYWYRQDPGQGLRLIYYSQIVNDFQKGDIAEGYSVSREKKESFPLTVTSAQKNPTAFYLCASGSGINSYEQYFGPGTRLTVT.

The chain is built from TRBV7-8 and TRBJ2-7; D is perhaps TRBD2 (6 bases). The CDR3 runs 15 residues. Germline lookup yields CDR1 SGHVS and CDR2 FQNEAQ. V shed 0 bases and J shed 2 bases, with 11 bases lying between them. The CDR3 nucleotides read TGTGCCAGCAGCTTAGCAACTAGCTTTGCCTACGAGCAGTACTTC. Protein: CASSLATSFAYEQYF.

V and J are TRBV6-4 and TRBJ2-3; TRBD2 matches at 13 bases. Germline lookup yields CDR1 MRHNA and CDR2 SNTAGT. This CDR3 is built from 16 residues. J gave up 2 bases and V 4 bases, and 3 bases lay outside the gene matches. CDR3 sequence reads: CASSAGLAGPTDTQYF. In nucleotides, the CDR3 is TGTGCCAGCAGTGCGGGACTAGCGGGGCCCACAGATACGCAGTATTTT.

The gene calls are TRBV7-6 and TRBJ1-1; D is possibly TRBD1 (6 bases). Per germline, CDR1 SGHVS and CDR2 FNYEAQ. The CDR3 has 15 amino acids. The ends were cut back, 1 base at V and 1 base at J, with 10 bases in the middle. The CDR3 loop is CASSLVTQGNTEAFF. In DNA, the CDR3 is TGTGCCAGCAGCTTAGTAACACAGGGGAACACTGAAGCTTTCTTT.

The chain links TRBV2 to TRBJ2-5; 9 nucleotides align to TRBD1. CDR1 SNHLY and CDR2 FYNNEI come from the germline V gene. The V and J ends lost 2 bases and 4 bases, in that order; junction bases with no gene match: 8. CDR3 length: 16 amino acids. For the CDR3, the DNA is TGTGCCAGCAGTGAAAGGCCCACAGGGGGCACAGAGACCCAGTACTTC. Its translation is CASSERPTGGTETQYF.

The CDR3, as DNA: TGTGCCAGCAGTGAAAAAGCGACAGGGATGAACACTGAAGCTTTCTTT. Protein: CASSEKATGMNTEAFF. The chain couples TRBV6-1 to TRBJ1-1; 7 positions match TRBD1. Germline V lookup: CDR1 MNHNS, CDR2 SASEGT. V was pared by 2 bases and J by 0 bases, with 6 bases of the junction left unmatched. This CDR3 is built from 16 residues.

The V gene is TRBV5-1, the J gene TRBJ2-7; D unresolved. Germline V gene lookup returns CDR1 SGHRS and CDR2 YFSETQ. V was pared by 3 bases and J by 0 bases, with 13 bases between. The CDR3 length is 15 residues. The CDR3 sequence is CASSWQVGTSYEQYF. In nucleotides, the CDR3 is TGCGCCAGCAGCTGGCAGGTTGGTACCTCCTACGAGCAGTACTTC. Drawing the rest from reference TRBV5-1 and TRBJ2-7, the complete variable domain is KAGVTQTPRYLIKTRGQQVTLSCSPISGHRSVSWYQQTPGQGLQFLFEYFSETQRNKGNFPGRFSGRQFSNSRSEMNVSTLELGDSALYLCASSWQVGTSYEQYFGPGTRLTVT.

This clone showed up just a few times. The V and J genes are TRBV9 and TRBJ1-2, with D unclear. V was clipped by 5 bases and J by 8 bases, with 19 bases between them. Germline CDR1 reads SGDLS; CDR2 reads YYNGEE. The CDR3 runs 14 residues. CDR3: CASSVLREPRGYTF. The CDR3 region has the DNA TGTGCCAGCAGTGTCCTGCGGGAGCCCCGCGGCTACACCTTC.

This chain links TRBV9 with TRBJ1-2, with TRBD1 as a possible D gene (5 bases). V dropped 2 bases and J dropped 8 bases, with 10 bases sitting between them. From germline, CDR1 is SGDLS and CDR2 YYNGEE. The CDR3 length is 12 residues. The CDR3 nucleotides are TGTGCCAGCAGCGTTGGGGGGAGCGGCTACACCTTC. It translates to CASSVGGSGYTF.

Comment on this clone: The same CDR3 is also encoded by other DNA sequences in this sample. The rearrangement uses TRBV7-9 and TRBJ2-3; 8 nucleotides match TRBD2. Losses at the gene ends were 3 bases for V and 1 base for J; bases not matched to a gene: 0. The CDR3 consists of 14 residues. Germline V gene lookup returns CDR1 SEHNR and CDR2 FQNEAQ (reference sequence). The CDR3 DNA reads TGTGCCAGCAGCTTTAGCGGGGGCACAGATACGCAGTATTTT. Residues: CASSFSGGTDTQYF. Together with reference TRBV7-9 and TRBJ2-3, the CDR3 gives the full variable domain: DTGVSQNPRHKITKRGQNVTFRCDPISEHNRLYWYRQTLGQGPEFLTYFQNEAQLEKSRLLSDRFSAERPKGSFSTLEIQRTEQGDSAMYLCASSFSGGTDTQYFGPGTRLTVL.

About this clone itself: At one end, the junction sequence differs from germline, possibly due to a read error. The chain recombines TRBV7-8 with TRBJ1-3; D perhaps matches TRBD1 (6 bases). The CDR3 contains 17 residues. CDR1 is SGHVS, CDR2 FQNEAQ, per germline. The CDR3: CASSLARGHLSGNTVYF. The CDR3 coding sequence is TGTGCCAGCAGCTTAGCGCGGGGGCACCTCTCTGGAAACACCGTATATTTT. Full variable domain (outside the CDR3, taken from reference TRBV7-8 and TRBJ1-3): GAGVSQSPRYKVAKRGQDVALRCDPISGHVSLFWYQQALGQGPEFLTYFQNEAQLDKSGLPSDRFFAERPEGSVSTLKIQRTQQEDSAVYLCASSLARGHLSGNTVYFGEGSWLTVV.

The gene calls are TRBV5-4 and TRBJ2-1; maybe TRBD2 (6 bases). The ends were cut back, 6 bases at V and 4 bases at J, with 11 bases in the middle. This CDR3 is built from 13 residues. The germline gives CDR1 SGHNT, CDR2 YYREEE (reference sequence). The CDR3 sequence is CASIRLGYNEQFF. DNA of the CDR3: TGTGCCAGCATCCGACTAGGGTACAATGAGCAGTTCTTC. Looking up the rest from reference TRBV5-4 and TRBJ2-1 gives the full variable domain: ETGVTQSPTHLIKTRGQQVTLRCSSQSGHNTVSWYQQALGQGPQFIFQYYREEENGRGNFPPRFSGLQFPNYSSELNVNALELDDSALYLCASIRLGYNEQFFGPGTRLTVL.

The chain couples TRBV7-9 to TRBJ1-3; D ambiguous. CDR1 SEHNR and CDR2 FQNEAQ come from the germline V gene (reference sequence). The germline V and J ends were trimmed by 4 bases and 8 bases, with 6 bases remaining between them. The CDR3 spans 11 residues. CDR3 nucleotides: TGTGCCAGCAGCTCCGAGGACACCATATATTTT. Protein sequence: CASSSEDTIYF. The full variable domain, rest sourced from reference TRBV7-9 and TRBJ1-3, is DTGVSQNPRHKITKRGQNVTFRCDPISEHNRLYWYRQTLGQGPEFLTYFQNEAQLEKSRLLSDRFSAERPKGSFSTLEIQRTEQGDSAMYLCASSSEDTIYFGEGSWLTVV.